This entry describes one T cell receptor (beta chain). Its antigen is still unknown. The CDR3 has 17 amino acids. The ends were cut back, 7 bases at V and 3 bases at J, with 25 bases in the middle. The data stem from a study of OX40 agonist ivuxolimab in advanced cancers. Study summary: Ivuxolimab, an antibody that agonizes OX40 (CD134), was administered to the patients. Findings of the study overall: Blood T cells, both CD4+ and CD8+, expanded clonally by week 6 at 0.1 to 3.0 mg/kg.

The repertoire was sequenced with immunoSEQ multiplex PCR; TCRdb's copy has only in-frame clones and lacks some. The sample carries 9,000 to 15,000 clones, 80% to 90% recorded once. The clonotype comes from an adult with an advanced solid tumor such as melanoma, head and neck, liver or kidney cancer. The V call is TRBV23-1, the J call TRBJ2-7; TRBD2 might be the D (5 bases). TRBV23-1 is classed as an ORF, of uncertain function. Sequencing was performed on CD4+ or CD8+ T cells sorted from blood, taken in a trial of the OX40 agonist ivuxolimab. Here the CDR3 reads CASTHPKDSPLVYEQYF. DNA for the CDR3: TGCGCCAGCACCCACCCCAAGGACTCCCCACTTGTCTACGAGCAGTACTTC.